The present T cell receptor beta chain was sequenced within a study of Ad26.COV2.S vaccination and SARS-CoV-2 variants. Study details: Ad26.COV2.S shots went into the muscle once or twice, 56 days apart. Study-level points and caveats: Non-spike TCR breadth was similar in vaccine and placebo recipients. TCR breadth and depth estimates may have understated total T cell responses.

Treatment reported: about 20 received Ad26.COV2.S at low or high dose, single or two shots; 5 received placebo; per-sample allocation not given. Material that was analyzed had been drawn on day 63 after the first vaccine or placebo injection. The table lists this clone with a few counts. Its antigen is currently unknown. Libraries were prepared by immunoSEQ multiplex PCR; TCRdb keeps only in-frame clonotypes and omits some of them. The sample lists some 640,000 clones; about 90% were seen once. The receptor's source is a person aged 18-60 years who received the Ad26.COV2.S COVID-19 vaccine or a placebo. The sequencing here drew on peripheral blood, taken in a trial of Ad26.COV2.S vaccine versus placebo.

The CDR3 DNA follows: TGTGCCAGCAGCCGGACAGTTTTTCAAGAGACCCAGTACTTC. Protein: CASSRTVFQETQYF. V and J are TRBV5-4 and TRBJ2-5; TRBD1 might be the D (6 bases). In germline, CDR1 is SGHNT, CDR2 YYREEE (reference sequence). Between the trimmed V and J ends, which lost 4 bases and 2 bases, there was a span of 12 bases. This CDR3 has 14 amino acids.